This section outlines one T cell receptor (beta chain) sequence together with its context. Generated by immunoSEQ multiplex PCR, the TCRdb table keeps only in-frame clones and is missing some. The table includes some 2,000,000 clones, roughly 94% detected once. This sample stems from a study of shared clonotypes between healthy human individuals. The CDR3 consists of 16 residues. Germline CDR1 reads ENHRY; CDR2 reads SYGVKD. J was trimmed by 4 bases and V by 2 bases; bases with no gene match: 6. The sequencing input was naive CD4+ T cells sorted from blood. The subset here: CD45RA+ positively selected. This clonotype originated in a man between 18 and 29 years old in good health. The chain has TRBV10-3 and TRBJ2-1; 9 bases are shared with TRBD2. In DNA, the CDR3 is TGTGCCATCAGTGAGGGCGGGACTAGCAGATACAATGAGCAGTTCTTC. It translates to CAISEGGTSRYNEQFF.